This TCR beta chain comes out of a study of regulatory T cells. Remarks on this clone: Its antigen remains unidentified.

All CD3G-deficient patients showed autoimmunity, more severe in two. At testing, patients were 2 to 39 years old, with reduced naive and increased memory T-cell proportions. CD4+ T cells were divided by sorting: CD25-high CD127-low Tregs, CD25-low CD127-high conventional cells. Study-wide results and caveats: Hydrophobic residues at CDR3 positions 6 and 7 were enriched in conventional CD4+ T cells of CD3G-deficient patients. Skewed V and J usage and few unique V-J pairs marked patient repertoires, most in Tregs.

The primer mix had 52 TRBV and 13 TRBJ primers. Measured with immunoSEQ multiplex PCR; TCRdb has only the in-frame clones, and not every one. Of about 35,000 clones listed, 89% are singletons. Germline V gene sequence: CDR1 LNHDA, CDR2 SQIVND (reference sequence). CDR3 length equals 13 residues. Deletions cut 2 bases from V and 5 bases from J, with 9 bases between. This receptor was taken from a person between 18 and 30 years old with CD3G deficiency. The material sequenced was conventional CD4+ T cells sorted from blood. The V and J genes are TRBV19 and TRBJ1-1; D remains unclear. CDR3: CASSIRFRTEAFF. The CDR3 nucleotides are TGTGCCAGTAGTATACGGTTTCGGACTGAAGCTTTCTTT.